The 3 T cell receptor beta chains below all came from one sample that was sequenced in a study of vaccination effects on CD4 cells after COVID-19. No antigen is known for these receptors. Antigen-specific CD4+ T cells were expanded with viral peptide pools in the ViraFEST assay before sequencing. With about ten days of culture completed, CD4+ T cells were isolated. Two-dose BNT162b2 or mRNA-1273 vaccination was given to participants. The repertoire was sequenced with immunoSEQ multiplex PCR; TCRdb's copy has only in-frame clones and lacks some. This table holds tens of thousands of clones, around 82% found once. Sequenced here: CD4+ T cells from PBMCs cultured with HCoV-OC43 spike peptides, sampled after COVID-19 vaccination. Subset meaning: HCoV-OC43 spike overlapping peptide pool stimulation. These receptors were taken from a human donor who received a COVID-19 vaccine.

V gene TRBV5-1 combines with J gene TRBJ1-2; the match to TRBD1 covers 7 bases. Germline V gene data show CDR1 as SGHRS and CDR2 as YFSETQ. With V trimmed by 0 bases and J by 4 bases, 9 bases remained unmatched. The CDR3 totals 16 residues. The CDR3 region has the DNA TGCGCCAGCAGCTTGGTAATCCAGGGGGGGGCCTATGGCTACACCTTC. The encoded protein is CASSLVIQGGAYGYTF.

This rearrangement joins TRBV28 to TRBJ2-5; the match to TRBD1 covers 7 bases. Trimming removed 6 bases from V and 5 bases from J; junction bases left unmatched: 9. The germline V gene has CDR1 MDHEN and CDR2 SYDVKM. The CDR3 has 14 amino acids. In DNA, the CDR3 is TGTGCCAGCAGGACAGACAGGGTCCGGGAGACCCAGTACTTC. It specifies CASRTDRVRETQYF.

The rearrangement links TRBV30 to TRBJ1-1, with D maybe TRBD1 (6 bases). The length of the CDR3 is 15 residues. The V end was cut by 3 bases, the J end by 2 bases, with 16 bases between. CDR1 GTSNPN and CDR2 SVGIG come from the germline V gene (reference sequence). CDR3 in DNA: TGTGCCTGGAGAGCCATTGACAGGTTAAACACTGAAGCTTTCTTT. Translating gives CAWRAIDRLNTEAFF.